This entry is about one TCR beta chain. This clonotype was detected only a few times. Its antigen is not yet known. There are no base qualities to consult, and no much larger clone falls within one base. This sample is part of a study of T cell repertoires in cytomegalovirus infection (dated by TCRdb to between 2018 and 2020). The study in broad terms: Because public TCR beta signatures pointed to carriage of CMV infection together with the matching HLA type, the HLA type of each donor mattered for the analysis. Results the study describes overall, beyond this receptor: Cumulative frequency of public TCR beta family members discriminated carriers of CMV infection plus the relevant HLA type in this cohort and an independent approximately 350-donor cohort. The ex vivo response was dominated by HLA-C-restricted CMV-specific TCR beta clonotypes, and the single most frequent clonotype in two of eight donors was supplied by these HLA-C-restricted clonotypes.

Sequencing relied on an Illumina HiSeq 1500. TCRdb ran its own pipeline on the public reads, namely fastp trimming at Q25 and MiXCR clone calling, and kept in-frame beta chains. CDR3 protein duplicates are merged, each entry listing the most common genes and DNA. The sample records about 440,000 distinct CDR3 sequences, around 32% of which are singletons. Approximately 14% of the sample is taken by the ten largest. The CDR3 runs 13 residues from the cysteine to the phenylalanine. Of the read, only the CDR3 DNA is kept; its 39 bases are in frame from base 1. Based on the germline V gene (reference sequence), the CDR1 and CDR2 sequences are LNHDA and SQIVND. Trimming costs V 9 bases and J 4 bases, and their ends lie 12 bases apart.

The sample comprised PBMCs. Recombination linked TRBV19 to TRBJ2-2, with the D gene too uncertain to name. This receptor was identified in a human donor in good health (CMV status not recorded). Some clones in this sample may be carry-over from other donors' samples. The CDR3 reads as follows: CASSAWGTGELFF. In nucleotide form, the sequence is TGTGCCAGCTCCGCCTGGGGCACCGGGGAGCTGTTTTTT.